Presented here are 6 T cell receptor beta chains from one specimen sequenced in a study of T cells in Graves' hyperthyroidism and ophthalmopathy. The investigators amplified TCR beta CDR3 regions from RNA transcripts. The HTBI primer set was used in a first-round RT-PCR of the TCR CDR3. MiXCR, applied by TCRdb to the multiplex PCR reads, yields one record per CDR3 protein. The sample lists about 280,000 distinct CDR3 sequences, less than 30% occurring once. What was sequenced was blood. All receptors come from a man aged 40-50 years with Graves' hyperthyroidism that later progressed to Graves' ophthalmopathy.

There are many counts of this clonotype. V is TRBV12-3 or TRBV12-4 and J is TRBJ1-2; no firm D call. V was pared by 8 bases and J by 7 bases, with 23 bases between. This CDR3 spans 15 amino acids. CDR3 nucleotides: TGTGCCAGCTCTCTTACTCCGGGTCTTTCTGGTGGCTACACCTTC. Translated, it gives CASSLTPGLSGGYTF.

The table lists this clonotype with many counts. This chain links TRBV6-5 with TRBJ2-2; the match to TRBD2 covers 12 bases. Trimming took 5 bases from V and 6 from J; bases not matched to a gene: 1. The CDR3 runs 14 residues. Germline values: CDR1 MNHEY, CDR2 SVGAGI. CDR3 coding DNA: TGTGCCAGCAGTCGACTAGCGGGAGCCGGGGAGCTGTTTTTT. Its translation is CASSRLAGAGELFF.

The chain joins TRBV3-1 to TRBJ2-6; 7 nucleotides match TRBD1. The germline V gene encodes CDR1 LGHDT and CDR2 YNNKEL (reference sequence). Trimming cost V 3 bases and J 2 bases; bases outside gene matches: 1. CDR3 size: 15 residues. The CDR3 loop reads CASSHRGTGANVLTF. CDR3 DNA: TGTGCCAGCAGCCACAGGGGGACTGGGGCCAACGTCCTGACTTTC. Full variable domain (outside the CDR3, taken from reference TRBV3-1 and TRBJ2-6): DTAVSQTPKYLVTQMGNDKSIKCEQNLGHDTMYWYKQDSKKFLKIMFSYNNKELIINETVPNRFSPKSPDKAHLNLHINSLELGDSAVYFCASSHRGTGANVLTFGAGSRLTVL.

This clonotype has ten or more counts. The CDR3 nucleotides read TGTGCCAGCAGTTTAGGGGTCCCGCTGAACACTGAAGCTTTCTTT. Translating it yields CASSLGVPLNTEAFF. The rearrangement links TRBV27 to TRBJ1-1; D uncertain. The CDR3 extends over 15 amino acids. Germline CDR1 is MNHEY and CDR2 is SMNVEV (reference sequence). V was shortened by 2 bases and J by 0 bases, with 10 bases between the two germline ends.

V is TRBV29-1 and J is TRBJ1-1; tentatively, D is TRBD1 (5 bases). The length of the CDR3 is 13 residues. Trimming shortened V by 6 bases and J by 4 bases, and 15 bases separated the two germline ends. Germline loops: CDR1 SQVTM, CDR2 ANQGSEA. The CDR3 DNA follows: TGCAGCGTCCAGGGTGAGGATGTCACTGAAGCTTTCTTT. Its protein is CSVQGEDVTEAFF.

The genes are TRBV6-1 and TRBJ2-7; possibly TRBD1 for D (7 bases). Germline CDR1 and CDR2: MNHNS and SASEGT. Trimming shortened V by 6 bases and J by 4 bases, and 16 bases separated the two germline ends. The CDR3 sequence is 14 residues long. CDR3 loop: CASRLMRDSYEQYF. The CDR3 DNA reads TGTGCCAGCAGGCTGATGCGGGACAGTTACGAGCAGTACTTC.